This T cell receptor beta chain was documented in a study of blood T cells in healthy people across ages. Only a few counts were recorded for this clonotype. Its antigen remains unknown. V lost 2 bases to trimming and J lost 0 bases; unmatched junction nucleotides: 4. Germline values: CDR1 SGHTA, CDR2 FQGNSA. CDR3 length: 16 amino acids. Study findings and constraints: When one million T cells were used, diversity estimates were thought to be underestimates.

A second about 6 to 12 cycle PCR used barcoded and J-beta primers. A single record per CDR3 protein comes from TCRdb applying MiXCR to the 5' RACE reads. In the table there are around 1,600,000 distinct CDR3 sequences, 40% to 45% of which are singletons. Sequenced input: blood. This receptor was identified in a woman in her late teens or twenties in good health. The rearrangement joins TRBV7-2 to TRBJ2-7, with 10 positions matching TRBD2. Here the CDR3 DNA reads TGTGCCAGCAGCTTAACTAGCGGGATGAGCTCCTACGAGCAGTACTTC. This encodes CASSLTSGMSSYEQYF.